These T cell receptor beta chains were read from a single sample in a study of kidney transplant recipient with SARS-CoV-2 infection. TCRdb fed the reads into MiXCR, producing one record per CDR3 protein. The sample consists of 200,000 to 300,000 distinct CDR3 sequences, under 35% of them appearing once. The sequencing used a blood sample, collected at baseline and between days 110 and 120 from a kidney transplant recipient. The receptors stem from a male patient aged 30 to 40 who had COVID-19 and was a kidney transplant recipient. Some of the T cells may derive from the graft donor. Both conserved end residues are part of each CDR3.

CDR3aa: CASSQGATGAPEKLFF
v_gene: TRBV3-1
len: 16

CDR3aa: CASSRRDRDGKTYGYTF
v_gene: TRBV7-2
len: 17

CDR3aa: CASTPGRLNTEAFF
v_gene: TRBV9
len: 14

CDR3aa: CASSPTSGSSNEQFF
v_gene: TRBV4-1
len: 15

CDR3aa: CATSRPQGPRGQETQYF
v_gene: TRBV15
len: 17

CDR3aa: CASEGGSYNEQLF
v_gene: TRBV2
len: 13

CDR3aa: CASSGRFEQYF
v_gene: TRBV11-2
len: 11

CDR3aa: CASSSFGQGIRQPQHF
v_gene: TRBV28
len: 16

CDR3aa: CASSPPGIGYTF
v_gene: TRBV2
len: 12

CDR3aa: CASSVSGDPSTDTQYF
v_gene: TRBV9
len: 16

CDR3aa: CASRLTGRIYGYTF
v_gene: TRBV5-4
len: 14

CDR3aa: CATSEPFKGTGDAYSNQPQHF
v_gene: TRBV6-1
len: 21

CDR3aa: CASSGGGGNEKLFF
v_gene: TRBV6-5
len: 14

CDR3aa: CASSMVVSFRKTYGYTF
v_gene: TRBV12-3/TRBV12-4
len: 17

CDR3aa: CASSESVGDLNTEAFF
v_gene: TRBV2
len: 16

CDR3aa: CATSRDPTAQETQYF
v_gene: TRBV15
len: 15

CDR3aa: CSANIRLFRKTYGYTF
v_gene: TRBV20-1
len: 16

CDR3aa: CASSTRTGPDTRYF
v_gene: TRBV9
len: 14

CDR3aa: CASSLSANTEAFF
v_gene: TRBV27
len: 13

CDR3aa: CASSPGRGYTF
v_gene: TRBV3-1
len: 11

CDR3aa: CASSNRPPISGLTGELFF
v_gene: TRBV3-1
len: 18

CDR3aa: CASSGRGGTEELFF
v_gene: TRBV9
len: 14

CDR3aa: CASAAIVPGKTYGYTF
v_gene: TRBV5-4
len: 16

CDR3aa: CSAREAEGEQYF
v_gene: TRBV20-1
len: 12

CDR3aa: CASSLHRTSGSTDTQYF
v_gene: TRBV7-3
len: 17

CDR3aa: CASSQGCDLGKTYGYTF
v_gene: TRBV11-3
len: 17

CDR3aa: CAISEQGSGNTIYF
v_gene: TRBV10-3
len: 14

CDR3aa: CASTLEGGRTDTQYF
v_gene: TRBV9
len: 15

CDR3aa: CASSRGGGAGEQFF
v_gene: TRBV28
len: 14

CDR3aa: CSVSLGQDEAFF
v_gene: TRBV29-1
len: 12

CDR3aa: CASSLGTYHGKTYGYTF
v_gene: TRBV7-9
len: 17

CDR3aa: CASSKQGDSPLHF
v_gene: TRBV19
len: 13

CDR3aa: CASSLPGTGTYNEQFF
v_gene: TRBV27
len: 16

CDR3aa: CASSNLVPISGLTGELFF
v_gene: TRBV3-1
len: 18

CDR3aa: CASSRSGQGPTGELFF
v_gene: TRBV7-2
len: 16

CDR3aa: CASTPRGRDSNSPLHF
v_gene: TRBV11-1
len: 16

CDR3aa: CASVHNVPGKTYGYTF
v_gene: TRBV5-4
len: 16

CDR3aa: CISVPEYFHEVGKTYGYTF
v_gene: TRBV7-5
len: 19

CDR3aa: CASSRHSESRKTYGYTF
v_gene: TRBV7-6
len: 17

CDR3aa: CASSLVRASDEKLFF
v_gene: TRBV5-1
len: 15

CDR3aa: CTSSQGHSREAFF
v_gene: TRBV4-2
len: 13

CDR3aa: CASSLALRVKVLEQFF
v_gene: TRBV5-1
len: 16

CDR3aa: CASSLQVSARKTYGYTF
v_gene: TRBV7-4
len: 17

CDR3aa: CASSGRGSETQYF
v_gene: TRBV7-9
len: 13

CDR3aa: CASGLVQGGFDEQFF
v_gene: TRBV12-5
len: 15

CDR3aa: CASSRDETFGENTGELFF
v_gene: TRBV4-1
len: 18

CDR3aa: CASSLELSLLGSNQPQHF
v_gene: TRBV12-3/TRBV12-4
len: 18

CDR3aa: CATSRDIYKRGRETQYF
v_gene: TRBV15
len: 17

CDR3aa: CATSRLASTRKAYGYTF
v_gene: TRBV24-1
len: 17

CDR3aa: CASSNSLKAGKTYGYTF
v_gene: TRBV11-1
len: 17

CDR3aa: CASSRPDSSYEQYF
v_gene: TRBV18
len: 14

CDR3aa: CASSFWPTTETGGRNQPQHF
v_gene: TRBV28
len: 20

CDR3aa: CASSRGGGAEAFF
v_gene: TRBV16
len: 13

CDR3aa: CASSGTGYNEQFF
v_gene: TRBV2
len: 13

CDR3aa: CASSWRRLRRKTYGYTF
v_gene: TRBV23-1
len: 17